One and the same sample provided the 16 T cell receptor beta chains below, sequenced in a study of response to subunit inactivated influenza vaccine. TCRdb re-called the RT-PCR reads through MiXCR, storing one row per CDR3 protein. The repertoire holds hundreds of thousands of distinct CDR3 sequences, with about 15% as singletons. The specimen comprised PBMCs from blood, sampled around 15 days before vaccination. These receptors all stem from a man aged 50 to 60 who received an inactivated influenza vaccine.

This clonotype has just a few counts. The rearrangement joins TRBV29-1 to TRBJ1-2; D may be TRBD1 (5 bases). The CDR3 covers 13 residues. Trimming shortened V by 1 base and J by 8 bases, and 14 bases separated the two germline ends. CDR1 and CDR2 (germline): SQVTM, ANQGSEA. CDR3 nucleotide sequence: TGCAGCGTTGAAGGTTTTCCGGGGGACGGCTACACCTTC. This gives the protein CSVEGFPGDGYTF.

V usage is TRBV29-1 and J usage is TRBJ2-1, with 10 bases fitting TRBD2. J lost 10 bases, V lost 7 bases, and 10 bases had no gene match. The CDR3 totals 13 residues. The germline V gene encodes CDR1 SQVTM and CDR2 ANQGSEA. The CDR3 DNA reads as TGCAGCGCTGGGAGCGGGGGGGGCACCGAGCAGTTCTTC. This codes for CSAGSGGGTEQFF.

The chain links TRBV20-1 to TRBJ2-7, with a weak D call TRBD2 (5 bases). This CDR3 region has 14 residues. Trimming pared 3 bases from V and 2 bases from J, leaving 14 bases between. From germline, CDR1 is DFQATT and CDR2 SNEGSKA (reference sequence). The CDR3: CSASRGGNTYEQYF. In DNA, the CDR3 is TGCAGTGCTAGTCGAGGAGGCAATACCTACGAGCAGTACTTC.

V usage is TRBV25-1 and J usage is TRBJ1-1; 11 bases align to TRBD1. The J segment lost 1 base and the V segment lost 6 bases, leaving 13 bases of the junction unmatched. Germline CDR1 and CDR2: MGHDK and SYGVNS. The CDR3 contains 18 residues. The CDR3 spells CASRPRGQGAFGNTEAFF. The CDR3, as DNA: TGTGCCAGCAGGCCGCGAGGACAGGGGGCTTTTGGGAACACTGAAGCTTTCTTT. The entire variable domain, with the rest obtained from reference TRBV25-1 and TRBJ1-1, is as follows: EADIYQTPRYLVIGTGKKITLECSQTMGHDKMYWYQQDPGMELHLIHYSYGVNSTEKGDLSSESTVSRIRTEHFPLTLESARPSHTSQYLCASRPRGQGAFGNTEAFFGQGTRLTVV.

The gene calls are TRBV5-1 and TRBJ2-7, with unresolved D. Germline CDR1 SGHRS, CDR2 YFSETQ. The CDR3 extends over 13 amino acids. Deletions cut 0 bases from V and 7 bases from J, with 11 bases between. Here the CDR3 DNA reads TGCGCCAGCAGCTTGGAGGCCGGACGAGAGCAGTACTTC. It encodes CASSLEAGREQYF.

This clonotype was seen only a few times. This chain joins TRBV20-1 and TRBJ2-1, with D perhaps TRBD1 (6 bases). The germline V and J ends were trimmed by 1 base and 8 bases, with 18 bases remaining between them. Germline V gene lookup returns CDR1 DFQATT and CDR2 SNEGSKA (reference sequence). The CDR3 spans 15 residues. CDR3 in amino acids: CSARVVAGVGYEQFF. The CDR3 nucleotides are TGCAGTGCTAGAGTGGTTGCAGGGGTAGGATATGAGCAGTTCTTC.

V usage is TRBV11-2 and J usage is TRBJ2-3; D is undetermined. The V gene's germline CDR1 is SGHAT and CDR2 FQNNGV. This CDR3 has 14 residues. With 4 bases removed from V and 5 bases from J, the gap between germline ends came to 13 bases. The CDR3 DNA sequence: TGTGCCAGCAGCTCCTTCCCTAATCAAGATACGCAGTATTTT. Translation: CASSSFPNQDTQYF.

This clonotype appeared a few times. The chain links TRBV7-2 to TRBJ2-3, with a tentative D call TRBD2 (6 bases). This CDR3 region has 15 residues. Germline loops: CDR1 SGHTA, CDR2 FQGNSA. The ends were cut back, 1 base at V and 4 bases at J, with 12 bases in the middle. The CDR3 protein is CASSLVGLAPDTQYF. The CDR3 DNA follows: TGTGCCAGCAGCTTAGTTGGGCTAGCGCCAGATACGCAGTATTTT.

This clonotype was counted at least ten times. The V call is TRBV5-1, the J call TRBJ1-2, with D unclear. Trimming pared 0 bases from V and 2 bases from J, leaving 5 bases between. CDR3 size: 13 residues. From germline, CDR1 is SGHRS and CDR2 YFSETQ. The CDR3 loop reads CASSLEANYGYTF. The DNA of the CDR3 is TGCGCCAGCAGCTTGGAGGCAAACTATGGCTACACCTTC.

The chain uses TRBV5-5 and TRBJ1-5, with TRBD1 matching over 10 bases. This CDR3 spans 15 amino acids. Per the germline V gene, CDR1 is SGHKS and CDR2 is YYEKEE (reference sequence). After removal of 4 bases from V and 3 bases from J, the junction contained 4 bases not matched to a gene. As DNA, the CDR3 is TGTGCCAGCAGCCGGACAGGGGGTATCAATCAGCCCCAGCATTTT. This gives the protein CASSRTGGINQPQHF.

V gene TRBV9 combines with J gene TRBJ2-1; the D is unclear. The CDR3 runs 11 residues. The germline V and J ends were trimmed by 0 bases and 8 bases, with 3 bases remaining between them. Germline CDR1 is SGDLS and CDR2 is YYNGEE. CDR3 residues: CASSVGHEQFF. Here the CDR3 DNA reads TGTGCCAGCAGCGTAGGGCATGAGCAGTTCTTC.

This clonotype was observed a few times. The CDR3 here is CSAISDPLVAGYTF. CDR3 nucleotide sequence: TGCAGTGCTATATCCGACCCCCTCGTGGCTGGCTACACCTTC. V gene TRBV20-1 combines with J gene TRBJ1-2; D not certain. CDR3 length: 14 residues. CDR1 DFQATT and CDR2 SNEGSKA come from the germline V gene (reference sequence). V lost 4 bases to trimming and J lost 7 bases, with 19 bases between them.

About this clonotype itself: Since a much larger clone is just one base distant, this may be a read error. The chain uses TRBV7-2 and TRBJ2-5; no firm D call. Germline-derived CDR1 and CDR2 are SGHTA and FQGNSA. The ends were cut back, 5 bases at V and 0 bases at J, with 10 bases in the middle. The CDR3 is made up of 14 amino acids. DNA of the CDR3: TGTGCCAGCAGCCCGGACCTGTACCAAGAGACCCAGTACTTC. Its translation: CASSPDLYQETQYF.

This clonotype was detected a few times. The chain employs TRBV6-5 and TRBJ2-5; D is ambiguous. Trimming took off 5 bases at V and 7 bases at J, with 11 bases between the two ends. The CDR3 runs 12 residues. Germline CDR1 reads MNHEY; CDR2 reads SVGAGI. The DNA for the CDR3 is TGTGCCAGCAGTCATCCCCTTGGGACCCAGTACTTC. The encoded protein is CASSHPLGTQYF.

Ten or more counts support this clonotype. The DNA of the CDR3 is TGTGCCAGCAGCCCAGAAGCATTCTCCTACAATGAGCAGTTCTTC. Protein sequence: CASSPEAFSYNEQFF. The gene calls are TRBV7-2 and TRBJ2-1; no clear D. The length of the CDR3 is 15 residues. V gave up 5 bases and J gave up 0 bases, with 11 bases separating them. Germline CDR1 SGHTA, CDR2 FQGNSA.

V usage is TRBV9 and J usage is TRBJ2-2; 11 positions match TRBD2. Germline V gene data show CDR1 as SGDLS and CDR2 as YYNGEE. The length of the CDR3 is 18 residues. Germline trimming cut 0 bases from V and 5 bases from J; bases unmatched to any gene: 9. The CDR3 nucleotides read TGTGCCAGCAGCGTAGGACTAGCGGGACCCCGGGGAACCGGGGAGCTGTTTTTT. Its translation is CASSVGLAGPRGTGELFF.